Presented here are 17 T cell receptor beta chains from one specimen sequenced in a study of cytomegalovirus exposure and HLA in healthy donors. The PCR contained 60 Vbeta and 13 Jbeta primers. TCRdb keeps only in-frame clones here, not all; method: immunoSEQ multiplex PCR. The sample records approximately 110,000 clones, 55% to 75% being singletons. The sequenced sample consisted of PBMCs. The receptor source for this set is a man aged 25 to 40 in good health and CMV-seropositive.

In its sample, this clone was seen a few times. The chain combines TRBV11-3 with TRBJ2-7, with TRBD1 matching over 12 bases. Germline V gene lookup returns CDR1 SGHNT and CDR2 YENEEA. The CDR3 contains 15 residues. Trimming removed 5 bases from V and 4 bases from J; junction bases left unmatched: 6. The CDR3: CASSQGTGGLYEQYF. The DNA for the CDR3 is TGTGCCAGCAGCCAAGGGACAGGGGGCTTATACGAGCAGTACTTC.

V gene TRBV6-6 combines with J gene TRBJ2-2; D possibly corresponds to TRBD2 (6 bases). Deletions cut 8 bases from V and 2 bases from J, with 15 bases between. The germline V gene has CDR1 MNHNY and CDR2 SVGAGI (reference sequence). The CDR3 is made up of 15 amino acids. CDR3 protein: CASRGGLPNTGELFF. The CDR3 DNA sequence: TGTGCCAGCCGTGGGGGACTTCCTAACACCGGGGAGCTGTTTTTT.

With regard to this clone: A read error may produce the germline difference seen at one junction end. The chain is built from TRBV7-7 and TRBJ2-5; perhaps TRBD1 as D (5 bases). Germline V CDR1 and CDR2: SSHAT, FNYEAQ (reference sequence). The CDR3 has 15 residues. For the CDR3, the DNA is TGTGCTAGCAGCTTCACCGGTGGGGCAGGGGAGACCCAGTACTTC. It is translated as CASSFTGGAGETQYF.

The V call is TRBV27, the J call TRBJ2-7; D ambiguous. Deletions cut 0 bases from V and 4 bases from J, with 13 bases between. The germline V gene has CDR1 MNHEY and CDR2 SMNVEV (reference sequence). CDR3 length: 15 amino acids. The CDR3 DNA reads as TGTGCCAGCAGTTTATCCCCTCCCCACTATTACGAGCAGTACTTC. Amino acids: CASSLSPPHYYEQYF.

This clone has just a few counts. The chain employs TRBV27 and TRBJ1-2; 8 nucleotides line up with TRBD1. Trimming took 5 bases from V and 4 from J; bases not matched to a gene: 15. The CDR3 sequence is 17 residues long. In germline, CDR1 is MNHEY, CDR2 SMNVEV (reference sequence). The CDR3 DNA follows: TGTGCCAGCAGTCCCTTTCACCCCTCAACAGGGGGCTATGGCTACACCTTC. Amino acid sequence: CASSPFHPSTGGYGYTF.

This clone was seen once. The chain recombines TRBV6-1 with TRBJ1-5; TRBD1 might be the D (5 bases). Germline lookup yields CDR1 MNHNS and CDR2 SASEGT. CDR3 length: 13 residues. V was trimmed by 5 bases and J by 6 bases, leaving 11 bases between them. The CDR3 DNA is TGTGCCAGCAGTTTTGGGGGGAGTCAGCCCCAGCATTTT. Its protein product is CASSFGGSQPQHF.

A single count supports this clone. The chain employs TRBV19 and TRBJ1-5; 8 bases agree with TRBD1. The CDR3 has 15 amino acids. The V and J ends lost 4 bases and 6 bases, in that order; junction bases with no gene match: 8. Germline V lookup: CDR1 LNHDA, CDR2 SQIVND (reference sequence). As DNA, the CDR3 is TGTGCCAGTAGTACCCAGGGGGCTGAAGGTCAGCCCCAGCATTTT. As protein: CASSTQGAEGQPQHF.

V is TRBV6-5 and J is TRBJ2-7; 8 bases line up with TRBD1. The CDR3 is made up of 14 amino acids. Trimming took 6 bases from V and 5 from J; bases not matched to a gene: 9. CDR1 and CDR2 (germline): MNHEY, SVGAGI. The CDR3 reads CASRVGQGIHEQYF. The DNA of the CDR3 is TGTGCCAGCAGGGTCGGACAGGGCATACACGAGCAGTACTTC.

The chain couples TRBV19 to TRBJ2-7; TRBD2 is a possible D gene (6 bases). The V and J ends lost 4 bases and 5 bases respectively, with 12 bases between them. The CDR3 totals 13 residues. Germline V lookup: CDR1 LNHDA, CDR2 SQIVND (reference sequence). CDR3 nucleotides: TGTGCCAGTAGTACGGACGGGGGTAACGAGCAGTACTTC. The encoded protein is CASSTDGGNEQYF.

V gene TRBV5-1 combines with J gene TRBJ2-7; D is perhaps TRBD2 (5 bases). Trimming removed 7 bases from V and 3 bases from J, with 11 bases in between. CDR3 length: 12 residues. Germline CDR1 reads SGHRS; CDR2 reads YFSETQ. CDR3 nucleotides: TGCGCCAGCGGACTGACGGACTACGAGCAGTACTTC. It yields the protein CASGLTDYEQYF. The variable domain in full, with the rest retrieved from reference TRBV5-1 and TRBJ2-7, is KAGVTQTPRYLIKTRGQQVTLSCSPISGHRSVSWYQQTPGQGLQFLFEYFSETQRNKGNFPGRFSGRQFSNSRSEMNVSTLELGDSALYLCASGLTDYEQYFGPGTRLTVT.

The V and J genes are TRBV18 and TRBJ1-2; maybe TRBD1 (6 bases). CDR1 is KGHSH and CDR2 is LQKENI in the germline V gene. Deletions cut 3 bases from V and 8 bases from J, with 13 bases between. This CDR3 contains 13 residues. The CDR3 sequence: CASSPYYGQGYTF. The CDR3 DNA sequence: TGTGCCAGCTCACCCTATTATGGACAGGGCTACACCTTC.

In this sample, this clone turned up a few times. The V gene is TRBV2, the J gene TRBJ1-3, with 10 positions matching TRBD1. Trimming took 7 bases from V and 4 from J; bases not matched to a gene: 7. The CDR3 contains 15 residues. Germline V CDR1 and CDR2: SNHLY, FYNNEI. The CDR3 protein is CASTLTGGRGNTIYF. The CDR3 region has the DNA TGTGCCAGCACCTTGACAGGGGGCAGAGGAAACACCATATATTTT.

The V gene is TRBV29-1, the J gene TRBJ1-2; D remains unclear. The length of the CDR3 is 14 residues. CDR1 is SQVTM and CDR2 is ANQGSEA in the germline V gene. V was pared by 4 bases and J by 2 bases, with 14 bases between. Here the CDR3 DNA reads TGCAGCGTTGGGGGTGGGGAGTCGAACTATGGCTACACCTTC. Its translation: CSVGGGESNYGYTF. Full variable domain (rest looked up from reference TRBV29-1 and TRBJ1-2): SAVISQKPSRDICQRGTSLTIQCQVDSQVTMMFWYRQQPGQSLTLIATANQGSEATYESGFVIDKFPISRPNLTFSTLTVSNMSPEDSSIYLCSVGGGESNYGYTFGSGTRLTVV.

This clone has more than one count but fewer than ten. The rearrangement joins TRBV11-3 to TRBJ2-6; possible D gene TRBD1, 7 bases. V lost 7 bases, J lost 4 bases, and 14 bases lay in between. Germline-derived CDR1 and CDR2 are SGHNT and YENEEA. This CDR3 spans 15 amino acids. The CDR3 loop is CASTGGGAGANVLTF. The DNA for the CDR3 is TGTGCCAGCACCGGAGGGGGCGCCGGGGCCAACGTCCTGACTTTC.

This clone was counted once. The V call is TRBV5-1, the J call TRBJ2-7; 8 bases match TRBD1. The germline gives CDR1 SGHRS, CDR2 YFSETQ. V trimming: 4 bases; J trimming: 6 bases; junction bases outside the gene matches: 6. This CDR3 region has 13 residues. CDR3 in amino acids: CASSPRTGSEQYF. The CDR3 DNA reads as TGCGCCAGCAGCCCCCGGACAGGGTCCGAGCAGTACTTC.

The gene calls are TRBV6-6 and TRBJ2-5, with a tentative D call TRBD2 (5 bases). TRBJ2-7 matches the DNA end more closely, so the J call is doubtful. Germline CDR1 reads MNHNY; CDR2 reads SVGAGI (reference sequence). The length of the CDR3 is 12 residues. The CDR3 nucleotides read TGTGCCAGCAGACCCGGGGACTACGAGCAGTACTTC. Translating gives CASRPGDYEQYF.

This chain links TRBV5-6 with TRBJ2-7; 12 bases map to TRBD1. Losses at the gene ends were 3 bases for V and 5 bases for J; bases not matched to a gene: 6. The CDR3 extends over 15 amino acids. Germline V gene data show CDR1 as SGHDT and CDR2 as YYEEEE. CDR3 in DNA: TGTGCCAGCAGCTGGCTGGGGACAGGGGGCAACGAGCAGTACTTC. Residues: CASSWLGTGGNEQYF.